This T cell receptor (beta chain) was sequenced during a study of regulatory T cells in long-lasting Graves disease. Indicated time point: newly diagnosed GD, antithyroid drugs for less than 3 months. Isolated PBMC RNA provided the starting material for the TCR library. This clonotype was found many times. Building the TCR beta libraries relied on iRepertoire HTBI primers, and CDR3 regions underwent Arm-PCR. TCRdb processed the multiplex PCR reads anew with MiXCR; each CDR3 protein has one entry. This repertoire shows around 320,000 distinct CDR3 sequences, approximately 15% found once; its top ten account for approximately 30%. These data were also filed under a second study, of T cells in Graves' hyperthyroidism and ophthalmopathy.

The sequenced sample was peripheral blood mononuclear cells (PBMCs), obtained at new diagnosis, from a patient treated with antithyroid drugs. The sequence was obtained from a middle-aged man with Graves disease.

This CDR3 is CASSPRRLDQETQYF. The CDR3 bases are TGTGCCAGCAGCCCGAGGAGACTGGACCAAGAGACCCAGTACTTC. The chain couples TRBV7-3 to TRBJ2-5; D is unclear. V was shortened by 5 bases and J by 0 bases, with 13 bases between the two germline ends. Germline V gene lookup returns CDR1 SGHTA and CDR2 FQGTGA. The CDR3 covers 15 residues. Full variable domain (missing parts from reference TRBV7-3 and TRBJ2-5): GAGVSQTPSNKVTEKGKYVELRCDPISGHTALYWYRQSLGQGPEFLIYFQGTGAADDSGLPNDRFFAVRPEGSVSTLKIQRTERGDSAVYLCASSPRRLDQETQYFGPGTRLLVL.